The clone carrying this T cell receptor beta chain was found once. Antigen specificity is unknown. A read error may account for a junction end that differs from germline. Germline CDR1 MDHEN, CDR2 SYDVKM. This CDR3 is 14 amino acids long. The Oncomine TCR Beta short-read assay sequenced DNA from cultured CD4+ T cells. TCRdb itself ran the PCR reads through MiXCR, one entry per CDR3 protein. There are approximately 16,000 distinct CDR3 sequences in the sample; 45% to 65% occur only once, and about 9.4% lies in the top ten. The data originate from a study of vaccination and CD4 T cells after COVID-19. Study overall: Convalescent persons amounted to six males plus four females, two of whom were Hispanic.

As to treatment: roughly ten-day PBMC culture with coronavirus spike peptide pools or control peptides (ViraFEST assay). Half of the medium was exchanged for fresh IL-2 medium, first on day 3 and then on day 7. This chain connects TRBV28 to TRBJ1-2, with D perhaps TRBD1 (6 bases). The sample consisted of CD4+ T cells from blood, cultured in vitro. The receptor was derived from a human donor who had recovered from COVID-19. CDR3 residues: CTSSLTGQNYGYTF. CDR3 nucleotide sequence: TGTACCAGCAGTTTGACAGGCCAAAACTATGGCTACACCTTC.